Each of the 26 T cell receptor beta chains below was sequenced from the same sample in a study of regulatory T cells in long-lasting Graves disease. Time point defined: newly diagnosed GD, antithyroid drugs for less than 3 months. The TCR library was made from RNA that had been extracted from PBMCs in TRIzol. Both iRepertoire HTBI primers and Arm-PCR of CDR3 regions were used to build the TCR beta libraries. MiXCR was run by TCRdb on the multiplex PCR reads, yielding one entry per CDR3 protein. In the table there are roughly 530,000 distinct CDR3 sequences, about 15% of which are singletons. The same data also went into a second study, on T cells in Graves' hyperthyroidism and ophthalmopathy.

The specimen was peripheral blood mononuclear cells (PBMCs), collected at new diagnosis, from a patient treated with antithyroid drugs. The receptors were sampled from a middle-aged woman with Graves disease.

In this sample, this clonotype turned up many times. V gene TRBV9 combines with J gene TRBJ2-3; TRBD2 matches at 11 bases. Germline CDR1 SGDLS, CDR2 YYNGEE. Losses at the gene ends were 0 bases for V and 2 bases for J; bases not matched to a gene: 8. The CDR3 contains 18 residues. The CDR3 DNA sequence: TGTGCCAGCAGCGTAGGAGTTGGGACTAGCGGTACCACAGATACGCAGTATTTT. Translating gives CASSVGVGTSGTTDTQYF.

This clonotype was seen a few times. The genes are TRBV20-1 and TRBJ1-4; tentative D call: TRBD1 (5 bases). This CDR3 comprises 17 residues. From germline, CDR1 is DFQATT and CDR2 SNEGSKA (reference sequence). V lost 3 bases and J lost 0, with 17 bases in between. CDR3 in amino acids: CSASVEGSGPTNEKLFF. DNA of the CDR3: TGCAGTGCTAGCGTTGAGGGTTCGGGACCAACTAATGAAAAACTGTTTTTT.

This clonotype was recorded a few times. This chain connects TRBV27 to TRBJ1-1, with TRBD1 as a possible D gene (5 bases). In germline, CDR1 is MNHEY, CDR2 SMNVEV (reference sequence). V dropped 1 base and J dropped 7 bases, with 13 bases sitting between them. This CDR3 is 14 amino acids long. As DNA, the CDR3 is TGTGCCAGCAGTTTATGGGAGGGGAGGGGTGAAGCTTTCTTT. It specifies CASSLWEGRGEAFF.

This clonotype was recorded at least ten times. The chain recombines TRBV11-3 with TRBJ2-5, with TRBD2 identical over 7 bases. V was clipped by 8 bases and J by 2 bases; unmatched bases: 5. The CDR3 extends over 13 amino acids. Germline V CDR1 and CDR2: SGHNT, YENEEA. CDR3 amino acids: CASGRAGQETQYF. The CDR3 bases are TGTGCCAGCGGGAGGGCTGGTCAAGAGACCCAGTACTTC.

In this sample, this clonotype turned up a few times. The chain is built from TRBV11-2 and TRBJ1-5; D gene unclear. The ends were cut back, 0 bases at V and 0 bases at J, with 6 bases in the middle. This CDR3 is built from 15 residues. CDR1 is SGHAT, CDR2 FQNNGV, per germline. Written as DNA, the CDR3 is TGTGCCAGCAGCTTAGAATCTTATAGCAATCAGCCCCAGCATTTT. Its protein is CASSLESYSNQPQHF.

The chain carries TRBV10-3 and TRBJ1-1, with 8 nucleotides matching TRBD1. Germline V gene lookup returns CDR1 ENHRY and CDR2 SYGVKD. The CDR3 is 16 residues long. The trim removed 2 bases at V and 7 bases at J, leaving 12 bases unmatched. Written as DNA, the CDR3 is TGTGCCATCAGTGAGGCCCCGACAGGGGCACTCAGTGAAGCTTTCTTT. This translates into CAISEAPTGALSEAFF.

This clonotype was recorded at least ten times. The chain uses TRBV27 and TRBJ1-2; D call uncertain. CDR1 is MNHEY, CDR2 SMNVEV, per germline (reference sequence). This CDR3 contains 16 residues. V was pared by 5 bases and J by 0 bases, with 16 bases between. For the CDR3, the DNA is TGTGCCAGCAGTCCCCAGGACGGCAAAGCTAACTATGGCTACACCTTC. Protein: CASSPQDGKANYGYTF.

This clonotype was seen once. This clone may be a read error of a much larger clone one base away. Here the CDR3 reads CAGTAGTIQETQYF. The CDR3 DNA reads TGTGCCGGCACCGCCGGGACCATCCAAGAGACCCAGTACTTC. V gene TRBV3-1 combines with J gene TRBJ2-5; D tentatively fits TRBD1 or TRBD2 (5 bases each). Germline V lookup: CDR1 LGHDT, CDR2 YNNKEL (reference sequence). CDR3 length: 14 amino acids. The V end was cut by 11 bases, the J end by 1 base, with 17 bases between.

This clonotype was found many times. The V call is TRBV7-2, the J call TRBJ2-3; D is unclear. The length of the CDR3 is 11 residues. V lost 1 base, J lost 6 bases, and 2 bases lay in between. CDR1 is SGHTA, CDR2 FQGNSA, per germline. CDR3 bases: TGTGCCAGCAGCTTAGTTGATACGCAGTATTTT. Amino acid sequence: CASSLVDTQYF. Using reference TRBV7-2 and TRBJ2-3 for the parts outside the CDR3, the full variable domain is GAGVSQSPSNKVTEKGKDVELRCDPISGHTALYWYRQSLGQGLEFLIYFQGNSAPDKSGLPSDRFSAERTGGSVSTLTIQRTQQEDSAVYLCASSLVDTQYFGPGTRLTVL.

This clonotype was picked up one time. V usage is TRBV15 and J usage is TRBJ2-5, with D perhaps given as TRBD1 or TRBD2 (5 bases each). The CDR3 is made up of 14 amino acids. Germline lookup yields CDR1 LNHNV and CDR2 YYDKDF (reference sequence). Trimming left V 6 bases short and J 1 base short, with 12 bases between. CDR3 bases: TGTGCCACCAGGGGACGGGCCGCCCAAGAGACCCAGTACTTC. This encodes CATRGRAAQETQYF.

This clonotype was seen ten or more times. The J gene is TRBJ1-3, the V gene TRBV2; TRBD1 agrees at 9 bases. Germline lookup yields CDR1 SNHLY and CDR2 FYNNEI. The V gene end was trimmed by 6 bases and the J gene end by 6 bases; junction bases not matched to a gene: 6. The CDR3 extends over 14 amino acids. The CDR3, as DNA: TGTGCCAGCAGGCCGGACAGGGGAAAAAACACCATATATTTT. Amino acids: CASRPDRGKNTIYF. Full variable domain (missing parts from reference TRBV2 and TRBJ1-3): EPEVTQTPSHQVTQMGQEVILRCVPISNHLYFYWYRQILGQKVEFLVSFYNNEISEKSEIFDDQFSVERPDGSNFTLKIRSTKLEDSAMYFCASRPDRGKNTIYFGEGSWLTVV.

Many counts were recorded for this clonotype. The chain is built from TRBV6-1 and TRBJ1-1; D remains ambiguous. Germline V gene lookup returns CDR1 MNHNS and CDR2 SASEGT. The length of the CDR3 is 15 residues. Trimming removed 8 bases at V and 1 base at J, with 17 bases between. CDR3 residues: CASQHGGYTNTEAFF. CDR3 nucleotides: TGTGCCAGCCAACACGGCGGCTATACGAACACTGAAGCTTTCTTT.

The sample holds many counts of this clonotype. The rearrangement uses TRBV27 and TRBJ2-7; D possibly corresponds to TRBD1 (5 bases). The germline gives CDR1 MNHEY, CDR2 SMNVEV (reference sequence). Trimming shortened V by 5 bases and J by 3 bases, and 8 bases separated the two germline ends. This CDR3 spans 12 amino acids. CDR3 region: CASSAQGYEQYF. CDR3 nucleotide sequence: TGTGCCAGCAGTGCCCAGGGCTACGAGCAGTACTTC.

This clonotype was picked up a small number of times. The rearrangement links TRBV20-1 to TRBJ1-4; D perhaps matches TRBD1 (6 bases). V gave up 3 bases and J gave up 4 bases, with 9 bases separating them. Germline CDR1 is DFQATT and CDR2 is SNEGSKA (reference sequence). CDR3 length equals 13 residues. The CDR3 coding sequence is TGCAGTGCTAGCAGGGGCCTTAATGAAAAACTGTTTTTT. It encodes CSASRGLNEKLFF.

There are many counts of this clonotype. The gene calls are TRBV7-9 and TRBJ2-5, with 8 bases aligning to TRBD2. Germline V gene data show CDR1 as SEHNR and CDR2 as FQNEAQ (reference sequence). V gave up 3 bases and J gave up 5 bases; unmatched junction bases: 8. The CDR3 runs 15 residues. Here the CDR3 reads CASSFATGGLETQYF. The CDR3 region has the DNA TGTGCCAGCAGCTTCGCCACGGGGGGGCTGGAGACCCAGTACTTC.

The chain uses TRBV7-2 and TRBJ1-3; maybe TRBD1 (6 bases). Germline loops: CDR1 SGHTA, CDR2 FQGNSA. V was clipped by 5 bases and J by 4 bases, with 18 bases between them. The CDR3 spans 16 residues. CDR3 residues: CASSPKGHQFGNTIYF. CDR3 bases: TGTGCCAGCAGCCCAAAGGGACATCAATTCGGAAACACCATATATTTT.

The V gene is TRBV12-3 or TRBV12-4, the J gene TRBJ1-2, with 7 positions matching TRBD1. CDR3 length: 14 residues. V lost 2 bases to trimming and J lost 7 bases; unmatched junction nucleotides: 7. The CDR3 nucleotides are TGTGCCAGCAGTTTACGACAGGGTCTTTCTGGCTACACCTTC. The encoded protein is CASSLRQGLSGYTF.

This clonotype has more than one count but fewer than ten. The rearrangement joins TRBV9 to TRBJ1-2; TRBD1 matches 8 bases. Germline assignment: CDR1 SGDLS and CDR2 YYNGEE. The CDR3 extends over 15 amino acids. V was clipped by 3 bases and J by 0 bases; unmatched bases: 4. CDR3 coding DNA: TGTGCCAGCAGCGGACGACAGGGGACTAACTATGGCTACACCTTC. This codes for CASSGRQGTNYGYTF.

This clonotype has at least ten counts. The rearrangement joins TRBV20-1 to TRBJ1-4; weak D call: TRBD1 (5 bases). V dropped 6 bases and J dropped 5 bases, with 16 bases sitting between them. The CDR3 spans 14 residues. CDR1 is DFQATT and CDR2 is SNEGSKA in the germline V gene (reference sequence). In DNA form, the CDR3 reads TGCAGTGCACGGGTACAGGTCTCAAATGAAAAACTGTTTTTT. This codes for CSARVQVSNEKLFF.

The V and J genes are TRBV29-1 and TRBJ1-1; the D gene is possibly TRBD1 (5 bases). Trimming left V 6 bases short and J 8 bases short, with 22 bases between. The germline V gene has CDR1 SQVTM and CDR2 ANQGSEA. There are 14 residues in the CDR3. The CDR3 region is CSVELGRGRGEAFF. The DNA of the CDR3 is TGCAGCGTCGAACTTGGTAGGGGCCGGGGCGAAGCTTTCTTT.

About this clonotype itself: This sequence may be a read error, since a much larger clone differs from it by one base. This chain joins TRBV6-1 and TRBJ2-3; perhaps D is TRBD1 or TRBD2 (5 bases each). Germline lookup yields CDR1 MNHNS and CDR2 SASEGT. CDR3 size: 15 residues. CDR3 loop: CASSSLDGVGDTRYF. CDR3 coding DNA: TGTGCCAGCAGCTCACTAGATGGGGTGGGGGATACGCGGTATTTT.

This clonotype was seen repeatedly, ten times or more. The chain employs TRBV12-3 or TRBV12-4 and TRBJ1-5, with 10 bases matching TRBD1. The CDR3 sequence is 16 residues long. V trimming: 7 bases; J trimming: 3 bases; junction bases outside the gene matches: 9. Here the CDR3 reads CASTGTGDGVNQPQHF. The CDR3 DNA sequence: TGTGCCAGCACCGGGACAGGGGATGGGGTCAATCAGCCCCAGCATTTT.

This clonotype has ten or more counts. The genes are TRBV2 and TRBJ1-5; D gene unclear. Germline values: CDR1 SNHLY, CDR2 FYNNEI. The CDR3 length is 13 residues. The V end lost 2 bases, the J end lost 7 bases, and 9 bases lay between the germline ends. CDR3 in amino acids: CASSELGRQPQHF. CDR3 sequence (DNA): TGTGCCAGCAGTGAATTAGGTAGGCAGCCCCAGCATTTT.

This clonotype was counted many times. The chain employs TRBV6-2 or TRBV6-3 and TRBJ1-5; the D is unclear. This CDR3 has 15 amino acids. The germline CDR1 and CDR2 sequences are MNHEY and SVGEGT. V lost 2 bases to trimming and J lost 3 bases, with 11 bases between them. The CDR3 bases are TGTGCCAGCAGTTACGGGTTGAGGACCAATCAGCCCCAGCATTTT. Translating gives CASSYGLRTNQPQHF.

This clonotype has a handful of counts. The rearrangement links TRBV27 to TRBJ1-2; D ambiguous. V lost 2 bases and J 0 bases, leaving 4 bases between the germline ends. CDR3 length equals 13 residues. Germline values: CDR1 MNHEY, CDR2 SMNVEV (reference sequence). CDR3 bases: TGTGCCAGCAGTTTAAAGGCTAACTATGGCTACACCTTC. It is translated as CASSLKANYGYTF.

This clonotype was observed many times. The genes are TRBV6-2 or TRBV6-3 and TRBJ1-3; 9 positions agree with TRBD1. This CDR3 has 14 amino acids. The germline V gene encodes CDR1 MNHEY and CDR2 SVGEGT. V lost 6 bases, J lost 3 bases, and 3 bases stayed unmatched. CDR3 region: CASRDRGGGNTIYF. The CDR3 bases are TGTGCCAGCAGGGACAGGGGAGGTGGAAACACCATATATTTT.